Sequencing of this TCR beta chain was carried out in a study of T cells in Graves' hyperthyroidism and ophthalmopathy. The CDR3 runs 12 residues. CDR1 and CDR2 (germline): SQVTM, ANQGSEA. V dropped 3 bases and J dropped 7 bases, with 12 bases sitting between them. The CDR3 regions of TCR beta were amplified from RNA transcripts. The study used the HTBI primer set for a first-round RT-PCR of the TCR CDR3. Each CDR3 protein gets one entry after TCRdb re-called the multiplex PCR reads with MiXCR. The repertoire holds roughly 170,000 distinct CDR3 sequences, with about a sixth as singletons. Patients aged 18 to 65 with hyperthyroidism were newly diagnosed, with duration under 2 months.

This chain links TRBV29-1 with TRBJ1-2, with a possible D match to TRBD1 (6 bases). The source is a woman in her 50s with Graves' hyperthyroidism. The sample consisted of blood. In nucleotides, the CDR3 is TGCAGCGTTGAGGTGCAGGGGCTTGGCTACACCTTC. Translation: CSVEVQGLGYTF. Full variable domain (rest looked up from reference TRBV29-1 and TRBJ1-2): SAVISQKPSRDICQRGTSLTIQCQVDSQVTMMFWYRQQPGQSLTLIATANQGSEATYESGFVIDKFPISRPNLTFSTLTVSNMSPEDSSIYLCSVEVQGLGYTFGSGTRLTVV.